Listed below are T cell receptor beta chains from one sample, sequenced in a study of T-cell memory formation after mild COVID-19. TCRdb passed the 5' RACE reads through MiXCR, listing each CDR3 protein once. The table includes around 300,000 distinct CDR3 sequences, around 19% detected once. Sequenced sample: PBMCs or a T cell subset sorted from them (not recorded which). These receptor sequences come from a man aged 18 to 29 who had mild COVID-19 (a few samples of this study predate the infection). Cell type and time point are not known. Both conserved end residues are part of each CDR3. The D gene is left open where the match is weak. Clone size is shown for a subset of rows, as once, few, many or a class of expanded clone.

abundance: NA; v_gene: TRBV7-3; d_gene: NA; j_gene: TRBJ2-3; CDR3aa: CASTSGGNYDTQYF; CDR3nt: TGTGCCAGCACCTCGGGCGGGAACTATGATACGCAGTATTTT
abundance: NA; v_gene: TRBV7-9; d_gene: TRBD2; j_gene: TRBJ2-1; CDR3aa: CASSSSGTSGGRVEQFF; CDR3nt: TGTGCCAGCAGCTCGTCCGGGACTAGCGGGGGCCGAGTGGAGCAGTTCTTC
abundance: NA; v_gene: TRBV6-5; d_gene: NA; j_gene: TRBJ1-1; CDR3aa: CASSYASGEAFF; CDR3nt: TGTGCCAGCAGTTACGCTAGCGGTGAAGCTTTCTTT
abundance: NA; v_gene: TRBV7-6; d_gene: NA; j_gene: TRBJ2-7; CDR3aa: CASSPRDKYEQYF; CDR3nt: TGTGCCAGCAGCCCGCGAGACAAGTACGAGCAGTACTTC
abundance: NA; v_gene: TRBV7-2; d_gene: TRBD2; j_gene: TRBJ2-1; CDR3aa: CASSPRLATLGLFF; CDR3nt: TGTGCCAGCAGCCCCCGACTAGCAACCTTAGGTCTGTTCTTC
abundance: few; v_gene: TRBV6-5; d_gene: TRBD1; j_gene: TRBJ1-1; CDR3aa: CASSRDRGSAEAFF; CDR3nt: TGTGCCAGCAGTCGGGACAGGGGGTCGGCTGAAGCTTTCTTT
abundance: few; v_gene: TRBV2; d_gene: NA; j_gene: TRBJ2-1; CDR3aa: CASSVGAPYNEQFF; CDR3nt: TGTGCCAGCAGTGTGGGGGCCCCATACAATGAGCAGTTCTTC
abundance: NA; v_gene: TRBV2; d_gene: TRBD2; j_gene: TRBJ2-3; CDR3aa: CASSPGVAGVTDTQYF; CDR3nt: TGTGCCAGCAGCCCCGGGGTAGCGGGGGTCACAGATACGCAGTATTTT
abundance: NA; v_gene: TRBV7-2; d_gene: NA; j_gene: TRBJ1-3; CDR3aa: CASSLVDHAPDTIYF; CDR3nt: TGTGCCAGCAGCTTAGTTGACCATGCCCCGGACACCATATATTTT
abundance: NA; v_gene: TRBV30; d_gene: NA; j_gene: TRBJ2-7; CDR3aa: CAWSLGYEQYF; CDR3nt: TGTGCCTGGAGCCTCGGGTACGAGCAGTACTTC
abundance: NA; v_gene: TRBV20-1; d_gene: NA; j_gene: TRBJ2-2; CDR3aa: CSAPFRDKNTGELFF; CDR3nt: TGCAGTGCCCCCTTCCGGGACAAGAACACCGGGGAGCTGTTTTTT